The TCR beta chain described here comes from a study of cytomegalovirus exposure and HLA in healthy donors. This clone was recorded a few times. The PCR was carried out with 60 Vbeta primers and 13 Jbeta primers. Assay: immunoSEQ multiplex PCR; the TCRdb copy retains only in-frame clones and omits some. The sample includes around 140,000 clones, more than 55% of them seen just once. There are 15 residues in the CDR3. Trimming stripped 0 bases from V and 4 bases from J, with 13 bases between. Per germline, CDR1 SGHNT and CDR2 YYREEE (reference sequence). This receptor was taken from an older woman in good health and CMV-seronegative. Material: PBMCs. This sequence joins TRBV5-4 and TRBJ2-5; tentative D call: TRBD2 (7 bases). The DNA for the CDR3 is TGTGCCAGCAGCTTGGCGGGGGGCGGTTTAGAGACCCAGTACTTC. This gives the protein CASSLAGGGLETQYF.